This TCR beta chain is from a study of metastatic and nonmetastatic thyroid tumors. The overall study: Comparison of repertoires was carried out across blood and tumor or nodule tissue from malignant and benign thyroid patients.

Original analysis: What underpinned the distant-metastasis classifier for papillary thyroid cancer was the set of CDR3 differences across clinicopathological groups. TCRdb used MiXCR to call clones anew from the PCR reads. The V and J calls follow TCRdb's processing rather than the paper's. The sample shows tens of thousands of clones, about 16% of them seen only once. Every patient was untreated before thyroid surgery. The CDR3 runs to 15 residues. Trimming took 5 bases from V and 1 from J, leaving 15 bases between them. CDR1 is SGHTA, CDR2 FQGNSA, per germline. General study results and limits: According to reports, the diversity of TCR beta was significantly higher in malignant thyroid tumors than in benign nodules, and this held in both blood and tumor samples.

This clone was detected many times. Antigen unknown. The rearrangement joins TRBV7-2 to TRBJ2-7; the D gene is possibly TRBD2 (7 bases). This receptor was obtained from a female donor with papillary thyroid cancer or a benign thyroid nodule (not recorded which). Some clones in this sample may be carry-over from other donors' samples. The sequenced sample consisted of blood. The CDR3 sequence is CASSLTGGLSYEQYF. The CDR3 DNA reads TGTGCCAGCAGCCTTACGGGGGGCCTGTCCTACGAGCAGTACTTC.